This T cell receptor beta chain was identified in a study of T cell responses to AZD1222 COVID-19 vaccine. Study-wide results and limits: Just a handful of AZD1222 recipients tested seropositive at baseline. Donors in the cohort were predominantly white British and more often female, and clonal diversity was possibly underestimated. Repertoires were sampled only after the peak T cell response.

Assay used: immunoSEQ multiplex PCR; TCRdb lists only in-frame clones, some missing. In the table there are approximately 150,000 clones, around 90% of which are singletons. For this clone: Its antigen is currently unknown.

The sample was peripheral blood, taken 28 days after the second dose of the MenACWY control vaccine. This receptor was identified in an adult who received the MenACWY meningococcal vaccine as a control.

The CDR3 nucleotides read TGTGCCAGCAGCCAAGATCGACCGAGCTCTGGAAACACCATATATTTT. Translated, it gives CASSQDRPSSGNTIYF. The chain joins TRBV3-1 (or the pseudogene TRBV3-2) to TRBJ1-3; the D is unclear. CDR1 is LGHDT and CDR2 is YNNKEL in the germline V gene (reference sequence). This CDR3 is built from 16 residues. V gave up 0 bases and J gave up 0 bases, with 9 bases separating them.